This passage covers 27 T cell receptor beta chains from one sample sequenced in a study of cytomegalovirus exposure and HLA in healthy donors. Vbeta (60) and Jbeta (13) primers were used in the PCR. Libraries were prepared by immunoSEQ multiplex PCR; TCRdb keeps only in-frame clonotypes and omits some of them. The sample consists of roughly 150,000 clones, about 85% of them appearing once. What was sequenced was PBMCs. Source of these receptors: a man aged 50-59 years in good health and CMV-seropositive.

Here the CDR3 DNA reads TGTGCCAGCAGCTTGGCTAGCGCGGGAGAGACCCAGTACTTC. It encodes CASSLASAGETQYF. The chain combines TRBV5-6 with TRBJ2-5; the D gene is possibly TRBD2 (6 bases). Germline CDR1 reads SGHDT; CDR2 reads YYEEEE. The CDR3 has 14 residues. V gave up 0 bases and J gave up 4 bases, with 10 bases separating them.

The chain combines TRBV5-6 with TRBJ2-2; D is possibly TRBD1 (5 bases). The V and J ends lost 4 bases and 6 bases respectively, with 10 bases between them. CDR1 SGHDT and CDR2 YYEEEE come from the germline V gene. The CDR3 loop spans 13 amino acids. CDR3: CASSPRQPGELFF. The CDR3 DNA is TGTGCCAGCAGCCCCAGACAGCCCGGGGAGCTGTTTTTT. Supplemented by reference TRBV5-6 and TRBJ2-2, the full variable domain reads DAGVTQSPTHLIKTRGQQVTLRCSPKSGHDTVSWYQQALGQGPQFIFQYYEEEERQRGNFPDRFSGHQFPNYSSELNVNALLLGDSALYLCASSPRQPGELFFGEGSRLTVL.

V usage is TRBV5-6 and J usage is TRBJ2-7; TRBD1 is a possible D gene (6 bases). V lost 2 bases and J 2 bases, leaving 20 bases between the germline ends. Germline CDR1 is SGHDT and CDR2 is YYEEEE. The CDR3 is 17 residues long. CDR3 in DNA: TGTGCCAGCAGCTTTTCACGAGGACAGAATGTGGCCTACGAGCAGTACTTC. As protein: CASSFSRGQNVAYEQYF.

The rearrangement uses TRBV11-3 and TRBJ2-2; weak D call: TRBD1 (5 bases). CDR3 size: 13 residues. The V end was cut by 5 bases, the J end by 6 bases, with 10 bases between. The germline CDR1 and CDR2 sequences are SGHNT and YENEEA. This CDR3 reads CASSKGVPGELFF. For the CDR3, the DNA is TGTGCCAGCAGCAAAGGGGTTCCCGGGGAGCTGTTTTTT.

The genes are TRBV2 and TRBJ1-4; 8 bases align to TRBD1. The CDR3 covers 16 residues. The germline gives CDR1 SNHLY, CDR2 FYNNEI. J lost 3 bases, V lost 2 bases, and 5 bases had no gene match. CDR3 coding DNA: TGTGCCAGCAGTGAATTCGGACAGGGCGCTAATGAAAAACTGTTTTTT. Protein: CASSEFGQGANEKLFF.

This clone was observed once. The chain's CDR3 is CASSFLAGGAYEQYF. The CDR3 DNA follows: TGTGCCAGCAGCTTCCTAGCGGGGGGGGCCTACGAGCAGTACTTC. This sequence joins TRBV5-5 and TRBJ2-7, with 12 bases that match TRBD2. The CDR3 runs 15 residues. V shed 2 bases and J 2 bases; nucleotides not matched to a gene: 2. Germline V CDR1 and CDR2: SGHKS, YYEKEE (reference sequence).

The CDR3 protein is CRGDFGNTIYF. CDR3 bases: TGCAGAGGGGACTTTGGAAACACCATATATTTT. The chain combines TRBV29-1 with TRBJ1-3; possibly TRBD1 for D (5 bases). The CDR3 covers 11 residues. Germline V CDR1 and CDR2: SQVTM, ANQGSEA. Supplemented by reference TRBV29-1 and TRBJ1-3, the full variable domain reads SAVISQKPSRDICQRGTSLTIQCQVDSQVTMMFWYRQQPGQSLTLIATANQGSEATYESGFVIDKFPISRPNLTFSTLTVSNMSPEDSSIYLCRGDFGNTIYFGEGSWLTVV.

The V and J genes are TRBV28 and TRBJ2-1; D not certain. Germline assignment: CDR1 MDHEN and CDR2 SYDVKM. The CDR3 runs to 15 residues. The V end lost 2 bases, the J end lost 12 bases, and 20 bases lay between the germline ends. The CDR3 here is CASSLKVTAPPGQFF. The CDR3 DNA follows: TGTGCCAGCAGTTTAAAGGTCACGGCCCCCCCGGGGCAGTTCTTC.

The chain joins TRBV2 to TRBJ2-1; 11 nucleotides match TRBD1. Germline CDR1 SNHLY, CDR2 FYNNEI. Trimming cost V 5 bases and J 3 bases; bases outside gene matches: 3. The CDR3 spans 15 residues. The CDR3 is CASSSGTGGYNEQFF. The CDR3 DNA reads TGTGCCAGCAGTTCCGGGACAGGGGGCTACAATGAGCAGTTCTTC.

V is TRBV6-6 and J is TRBJ2-7, with D possibly matching TRBD2 (6 bases). V gave up 7 bases and J gave up 2 bases, with 9 bases separating them. Germline loops: CDR1 MNHNY, CDR2 SVGAGI (reference sequence). CDR3 length: 12 amino acids. The CDR3 reads CASTAGPYEQYF. The CDR3 region has the DNA TGTGCCAGCACAGCGGGCCCCTACGAGCAGTACTTC.

The V call is TRBV28, the J call TRBJ1-5, with 7 nucleotides matching TRBD1. The CDR3 extends over 15 amino acids. Germline V lookup: CDR1 MDHEN, CDR2 SYDVKM. V lost 3 bases and J lost 3; bases outside the gene matches: 5. The CDR3 sequence is CASSFAGTANQPQHF. The DNA of the CDR3 is TGTGCCAGCAGTTTCGCCGGGACAGCCAATCAGCCCCAGCATTTT.

The chain employs TRBV7-3 and TRBJ2-3, with TRBD2 matching over 13 bases. The length of the CDR3 is 18 residues. V was pared by 5 bases and J by 0 bases, with 8 bases of the junction left unmatched. Germline V gene sequence: CDR1 SGHTA, CDR2 FQGTGA. The CDR3 sequence is CASSTGTSGVSSTDTQYF. The CDR3 DNA reads as TGTGCCAGCAGCACCGGGACTAGCGGGGTATCTAGCACAGATACGCAGTATTTT.

This clone was counted a few times. The rearrangement joins TRBV18 to TRBJ2-7, with 7 bases fitting TRBD2. V shed 3 bases, J shed 6 bases, and the junction held 17 bases outside the gene matches. Germline loops: CDR1 KGHSH, CDR2 LQKENI. This CDR3 region has 17 residues. CDR3 DNA: TGTGCCAGCTCACCCCTTGGGGTGAGCGGGGTTGCTGGCGAGCAGTACTTC. It is translated as CASSPLGVSGVAGEQYF.

The chain uses TRBV6-6 and TRBJ1-5; D uncertain. The V gene's germline CDR1 is MNHNY and CDR2 SVGAGI (reference sequence). The CDR3 totals 12 residues. Trimming pared 4 bases from V and 7 bases from J, leaving 8 bases between. CDR3 region: CASSSRSQPQHF. In DNA form, the CDR3 reads TGTGCCAGCAGTTCCCGGAGCCAGCCCCAGCATTTT.

This sequence joins TRBV18 and TRBJ2-7; D unresolved. CDR3 length: 15 residues. Trimming took off 3 bases at V and 0 bases at J, with 12 bases between the two ends. The germline V gene encodes CDR1 KGHSH and CDR2 LQKENI. The CDR3 reads CASSPGQIVSYEQYF. The DNA of the CDR3 is TGTGCCAGCTCACCGGGCCAGATTGTCTCCTACGAGCAGTACTTC. Looking up the rest from reference TRBV18 and TRBJ2-7 gives the full variable domain: NAGVMQNPRHLVRRRGQEARLRCSPMKGHSHVYWYRQLPEEGLKFMVYLQKENIIDESGMPKERFSAEFPKEGPSILRIQQVVRGDSAAYFCASSPGQIVSYEQYFGPGTRLTVT.

The rearrangement joins TRBV7-3 to TRBJ2-1; 7 bases are a match to TRBD2. The CDR3 extends over 16 amino acids. Germline V gene sequence: CDR1 SGHTA, CDR2 FQGTGA. With 2 bases clipped from V and 6 bases from J, the junction kept 10 bases outside the gene matches. Here the CDR3 DNA reads TGTGCCAGCAGCTTAGGGGTGGTTGGGAGGGCCAATGAGCAGTTCTTC. Translating gives CASSLGVVGRANEQFF.

This clone turned up a few times. The chain combines TRBV4-2 with TRBJ1-1, with D perhaps TRBD1 (5 bases). V was trimmed by 1 base and J by 4 bases, leaving 10 bases between them. This CDR3 comprises 14 residues. The V gene's germline CDR1 is LGHNA and CDR2 YNFKEQ. CDR3 coding DNA: TGTGCCAGCAGCCAAGGGGGGGATCCCACTGAAGCTTTCTTT. It translates to CASSQGGDPTEAFF.

This clone was seen a single time. The CDR3 nucleotides read TGTGCCAGCAGCTACGCGGGATTATTACATCAGCCCCAGCATTTT. Translating it yields CASSYAGLLHQPQHF. The V gene is TRBV7-2, the J gene TRBJ1-5; no clear D gene. The germline V and J ends were trimmed by 4 bases and 5 bases, with 15 bases remaining between them. Germline CDR1 and CDR2: SGHTA and FQGNSA. The CDR3 is 15 residues long. Full variable domain (outside the CDR3, taken from reference TRBV7-2 and TRBJ1-5): GAGVSQSPSNKVTEKGKDVELRCDPISGHTALYWYRQSLGQGLEFLIYFQGNSAPDKSGLPSDRFSAERTGGSVSTLTIQRTQQEDSAVYLCASSYAGLLHQPQHFGDGTRLSIL.

This chain uses TRBV5-1 with TRBJ2-7, with TRBD1 as a possible D gene (6 bases). Trimming left V 0 bases short and J 3 bases short, with 13 bases between. CDR1 SGHRS and CDR2 YFSETQ come from the germline V gene. This CDR3 is 15 amino acids long. The CDR3 sequence is CASSLAGVNGYEQYF. DNA of the CDR3: TGCGCCAGCAGCTTGGCAGGGGTCAACGGCTACGAGCAGTACTTC.

This rearrangement joins TRBV7-3 to TRBJ2-3, with 8 bases fitting TRBD2. The trim removed 8 bases at V and 1 base at J, leaving 8 bases unmatched. Germline CDR1 SGHTA, CDR2 FQGTGA. The CDR3 is 15 residues long. In nucleotides, the CDR3 is TGTGCCAGCGGACTGCGGGGGGTCGGCACAGATACGCAGTATTTT. Translating gives CASGLRGVGTDTQYF.

The J gene is TRBJ1-4, the V gene TRBV7-6; TRBD1 might be the D (5 bases). V dropped 3 bases and J dropped 8 bases, with 13 bases sitting between them. There are 14 residues in the CDR3. CDR1 SGHVS and CDR2 FNYEAQ come from the germline V gene. In DNA form, the CDR3 reads TGTGCCAGCAGCTTCGGTAGGGGCGGAGAAAAACTGTTTTTT. Amino acids: CASSFGRGGEKLFF.

The chain carries TRBV30 and TRBJ1-2; the D gene is possibly TRBD1 (6 bases). Germline lookup yields CDR1 GTSNPN and CDR2 SVGIG (reference sequence). Trimming removed 6 bases from V and 3 bases from J, with 11 bases in between. The CDR3 covers 12 residues. The CDR3 DNA reads as TGTGCCTGCCGACAGGTTGACTATGGCTACACCTTC. This encodes CACRQVDYGYTF.

The rearrangement uses TRBV29-1 and TRBJ2-7; 8 nucleotides match TRBD1. The CDR3 length is 12 residues. From germline, CDR1 is SQVTM and CDR2 ANQGSEA. With 7 bases clipped from V and 6 bases from J, the junction kept 8 bases outside the gene matches. DNA of the CDR3: TGCAGCGCTTCCGGGACAGGAAGCGAGCAGTACTTC. Its protein product is CSASGTGSEQYF.

The chain carries TRBV2 and TRBJ1-3; no clear D. This CDR3 is built from 14 residues. The V end was cut by 5 bases, the J end by 4 bases, with 12 bases between. In germline, CDR1 is SNHLY, CDR2 FYNNEI. CDR3 region: CASSSDNAGNTIYF. CDR3 nucleotides: TGTGCCAGCAGTTCCGACAATGCCGGAAACACCATATATTTT.

The V and J genes are TRBV11-2 and TRBJ2-5; TRBD2 agrees at 10 bases. The CDR3 covers 16 residues. V gave up 4 bases and J gave up 4 bases; unmatched junction bases: 9. CDR1 is SGHAT, CDR2 FQNNGV, per germline. CDR3 nucleotide sequence: TGTGCCAGCAGCTCTTCTAGCGGGAGCGGAGGAGAGACCCAGTACTTC. This codes for CASSSSSGSGGETQYF. Using reference TRBV11-2 and TRBJ2-5 for the parts outside the CDR3, the full variable domain is EAGVAQSPRYKIIEKRQSVAFWCNPISGHATLYWYQQILGQGPKLLIQFQNNGVVDDSQLPKDRFSAERLKGVDSTLKIQPAKLEDSAVYLCASSSSSGSGGETQYFGPGTRLLVL.

V usage is TRBV12-5 and J usage is TRBJ2-7; D might be TRBD2 (5 bases). The CDR3 extends over 15 amino acids. The germline V gene has CDR1 LGHNT and CDR2 FRNRAP. V gave up 0 bases and J gave up 7 bases, with 16 bases separating them. The CDR3 loop reads CASGLVASDPGEQYF. CDR3 bases: TGTGCTAGTGGTTTGGTAGCGTCGGACCCGGGGGAGCAGTACTTC.

The chain joins TRBV10-3 to TRBJ2-3, with D unresolved. Germline V gene data show CDR1 as ENHRY and CDR2 as SYGVKD. V dropped 2 bases and J dropped 2 bases, with 11 bases sitting between them. This CDR3 is 15 amino acids long. CDR3 DNA sequence: TGTGCCATCAGTGAGCAAAACAGTTTCACAGATACGCAGTATTTT. It is translated as CAISEQNSFTDTQYF.